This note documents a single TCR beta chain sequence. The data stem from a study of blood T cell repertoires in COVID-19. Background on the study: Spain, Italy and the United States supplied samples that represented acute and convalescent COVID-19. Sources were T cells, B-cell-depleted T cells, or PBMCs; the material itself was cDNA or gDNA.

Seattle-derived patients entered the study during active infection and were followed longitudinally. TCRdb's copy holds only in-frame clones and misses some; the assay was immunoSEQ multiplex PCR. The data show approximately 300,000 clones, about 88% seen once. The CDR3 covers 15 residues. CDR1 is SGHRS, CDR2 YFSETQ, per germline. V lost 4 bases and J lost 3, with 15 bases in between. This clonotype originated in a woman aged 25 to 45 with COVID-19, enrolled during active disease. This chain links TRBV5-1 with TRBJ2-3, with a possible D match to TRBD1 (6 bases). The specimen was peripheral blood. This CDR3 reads CASSPPGALTDTQYF. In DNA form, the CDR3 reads TGCGCCAGCAGCCCCCCAGGGGCCTTGACAGATACGCAGTATTTT.